The rows below give T cell receptor beta chains drawn from one sample of a study of blood T cells in healthy people across ages. TCRdb reprocessed the 5' RACE reads with MiXCR, giving one entry per CDR3 protein. The table shows some 1,500,000 distinct CDR3 sequences, with under 55% occurring only once. Specimen: blood. Receptors were obtained from a woman aged 18 to 35 in good health. The CDR3 runs from the conserved cysteine through the conserved F or W. The order of the fields is CDR3 protein, J gene, V gene, D gene. The D gene is left open where the match is weak.

CDR3aa: CASRGGLAGAGQYF; j_gene: TRBJ2-5; v_gene: TRBV28; d_gene: TRBD2
CDR3aa: CASSLARGGLSLSYNEQFF; j_gene: TRBJ2-1; v_gene: TRBV7-2; d_gene: NA
CDR3aa: CASSYSGLPQQYF; j_gene: TRBJ2-5; v_gene: TRBV6-6; d_gene: NA
CDR3aa: CASSRDRRPYEQYF; j_gene: TRBJ2-7; v_gene: TRBV7-2; d_gene: TRBD1
CDR3aa: CGVSRQDEQFF; j_gene: TRBJ2-1; v_gene: TRBV29-1; d_gene: NA
CDR3aa: CASSSLLRGARGYTF; j_gene: TRBJ1-2; v_gene: TRBV28; d_gene: NA
CDR3aa: CASSLGSPVYEQYF; j_gene: TRBJ2-7; v_gene: TRBV27; d_gene: NA
CDR3aa: CASRTGQVGEQYF; j_gene: TRBJ2-7; v_gene: TRBV19; d_gene: TRBD1
CDR3aa: CASSFHKRSGYTF; j_gene: TRBJ1-2; v_gene: TRBV12-3/TRBV12-4; d_gene: NA
CDR3aa: CASSLAPDTSYEQYF; j_gene: TRBJ2-7; v_gene: TRBV11-2; d_gene: NA
CDR3aa: CSAAPRGQGTYEQYF; j_gene: NA; v_gene: TRBV20-1; d_gene: TRBD1
CDR3aa: CASSFSRDDYEQYF; j_gene: TRBJ2-7; v_gene: TRBV7-2; d_gene: NA
CDR3aa: CSARGGGEVNEQFF; j_gene: TRBJ2-1; v_gene: TRBV20-1; d_gene: NA
CDR3aa: CASSQDLGQAYNEQFF; j_gene: TRBJ2-1; v_gene: TRBV4-3; d_gene: TRBD1
CDR3aa: CSVDAGNGAKNIQYF; j_gene: TRBJ2-4; v_gene: TRBV29-1; d_gene: NA
CDR3aa: CASSEDRVGEQYF; j_gene: TRBJ2-7; v_gene: TRBV6-1; d_gene: NA
CDR3aa: CASSPRLEGEAFF; j_gene: TRBJ1-1; v_gene: TRBV14; d_gene: NA
CDR3aa: CASSLESGWAPLDGYTF; j_gene: TRBJ1-2; v_gene: TRBV5-8; d_gene: NA
CDR3aa: CASSRRLAGGDTGELFF; j_gene: TRBJ2-2; v_gene: TRBV7-2; d_gene: TRBD2
CDR3aa: CASGGTRVEAFF; j_gene: TRBJ1-1; v_gene: TRBV2; d_gene: NA
CDR3aa: CSAPSRPGTGGEKLFF; j_gene: TRBJ1-4; v_gene: TRBV20-1; d_gene: TRBD1
CDR3aa: CASRDPGRLYEQYF; j_gene: TRBJ2-7; v_gene: TRBV5-1; d_gene: NA
CDR3aa: CASSQGVNSGGGGSRNQPQHF; j_gene: TRBJ1-5; v_gene: TRBV4-3; d_gene: TRBD1
CDR3aa: CASSLGPRGRASYNEQFF; j_gene: TRBJ2-1; v_gene: TRBV27; d_gene: TRBD2
CDR3aa: CASSDLTNNEQYF; j_gene: TRBJ2-5; v_gene: TRBV4-2; d_gene: NA
CDR3aa: CASSRRAVDTQYF; j_gene: TRBJ2-3; v_gene: TRBV7-9; d_gene: NA
CDR3aa: CASSRVGTPGQLSDGYTF; j_gene: TRBJ1-2; v_gene: TRBV7-2; d_gene: TRBD1
CDR3aa: CASSLDRGWGKLFF; j_gene: TRBJ1-4; v_gene: TRBV12-3/TRBV12-4; d_gene: TRBD1
CDR3aa: CASKEGYEQYF; j_gene: TRBJ2-7; v_gene: TRBV7-2; d_gene: NA
CDR3aa: CSASSEGVWQYF; j_gene: TRBJ2-4; v_gene: TRBV20-1; d_gene: NA
CDR3aa: CATGPEASPQETQYF; j_gene: TRBJ2-5; v_gene: TRBV10-3; d_gene: NA
CDR3aa: CASSADGGVFKNKQFF; j_gene: TRBJ2-1; v_gene: TRBV12-3/TRBV12-4; d_gene: NA
CDR3aa: CASSFFRSYEQYF; j_gene: TRBJ2-7; v_gene: TRBV6-2/TRBV6-3; d_gene: NA
CDR3aa: CSASTTNEQFF; j_gene: TRBJ2-1; v_gene: TRBV20-1; d_gene: NA
CDR3aa: CASSFRDFINEQYF; j_gene: TRBJ2-7; v_gene: TRBV7-9; d_gene: NA
CDR3aa: CASSQERLGDRAGYTF; j_gene: TRBJ1-2; v_gene: TRBV3-1; d_gene: TRBD1
CDR3aa: CASSEGPRDEQYF; j_gene: TRBJ2-7; v_gene: TRBV10-2; d_gene: NA
CDR3aa: CASSQFHVSTDTQYF; j_gene: TRBJ2-3; v_gene: TRBV3-1; d_gene: NA
CDR3aa: CSARDGQGQVTQYF; j_gene: TRBJ2-5; v_gene: TRBV20-1; d_gene: NA
CDR3aa: CASSLTNRGYTF; j_gene: TRBJ1-2; v_gene: TRBV7-2; d_gene: NA
CDR3aa: CASRIQGYEQYF; j_gene: TRBJ2-7; v_gene: TRBV6-6; d_gene: NA
CDR3aa: CARSRSKTNYNEQYF; j_gene: NA; v_gene: TRBV27; d_gene: NA
CDR3aa: CASSLGGTFSTDTQYF; j_gene: TRBJ2-3; v_gene: TRBV7-9; d_gene: NA